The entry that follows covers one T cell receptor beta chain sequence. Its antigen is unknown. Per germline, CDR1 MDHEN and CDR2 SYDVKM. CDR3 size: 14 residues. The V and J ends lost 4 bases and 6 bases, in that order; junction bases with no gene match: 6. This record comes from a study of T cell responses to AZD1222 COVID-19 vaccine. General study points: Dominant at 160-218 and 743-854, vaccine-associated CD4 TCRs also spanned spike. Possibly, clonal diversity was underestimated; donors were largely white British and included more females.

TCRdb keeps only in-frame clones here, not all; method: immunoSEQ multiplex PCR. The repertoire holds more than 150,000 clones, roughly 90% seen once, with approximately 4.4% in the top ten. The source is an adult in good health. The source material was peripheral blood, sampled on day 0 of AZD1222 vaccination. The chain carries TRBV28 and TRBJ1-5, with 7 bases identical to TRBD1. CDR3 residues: CASSSGQLRQPQHF. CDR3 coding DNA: TGTGCCAGCAGTTCGGGACAGTTGCGTCAGCCCCAGCATTTT. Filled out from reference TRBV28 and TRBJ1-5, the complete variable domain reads DVKVTQSSRYLVKRTGEKVFLECVQDMDHENMFWYRQDPGLGLRLIYFSYDVKMKEKGDIPEGYSVSREKKERFSLILESASTNQTSMYLCASSSGQLRQPQHFGDGTRLSIL.